The 21 T cell receptor beta chains below all came from one sample that was sequenced in a study of CD8 T cells in Susac syndrome. Random hexamers were used to reverse transcribe roughly 0.5 to 1 ug of RNA. TCRdb passed the immunoSEQ multiplex PCR reads through MiXCR, listing each CDR3 protein once. The repertoire holds more than 95,000 distinct CDR3 sequences, with 80% to 95% as singletons. Sequences were obtained from CD8+ T cells from PBMCs. These receptors were collected from a human donor with multiple sclerosis.

The chain links TRBV6-6 to TRBJ1-4; 7 nucleotides align to TRBD1. This CDR3 is built from 16 residues. V lost 5 bases, J lost 5 bases, and 11 bases stayed unmatched. The germline CDR1 and CDR2 sequences are MNHNY and SVGAGI (reference sequence). DNA of the CDR3: TGTGCCAGCAGTCACCTGGAGGGGGCCTTAAATGAAAAACTGTTTTTT. Translated, it gives CASSHLEGALNEKLFF.

The V call is TRBV9, the J call TRBJ2-7; TRBD1 or TRBD2 may be the D gene (5 bases each). V lost 0 bases and J lost 5, with 12 bases in between. The length of the CDR3 is 14 residues. Germline V gene data show CDR1 as SGDLS and CDR2 as YYNGEE. The CDR3 loop is CASSVAGGFNEQYF. The CDR3 coding sequence is TGTGCCAGCAGCGTAGCTGGGGGATTTAACGAGCAGTACTTC.

J is TRBJ2-2 and V is TRBV6-5; no clear D. The germline CDR1 and CDR2 sequences are MNHEY and SVGAGI. V lost 0 bases and J 6 bases, leaving 8 bases between the germline ends. This CDR3 region has 14 residues. The CDR3 bases are TGTGCCAGCAGTTACTCGGACGGGCCCGGGGAGCTGTTTTTT. Translation gives CASSYSDGPGELFF.

CDR3 region: CASSEGTGSYEQYV. The CDR3 coding sequence is TGCGCCAGCAGTGAAGGGACAGGGTCCTACGAGCAGTACGTC. This chain links TRBV10-2 with TRBJ2-7; 9 nucleotides agree with TRBD1. This CDR3 region has 14 residues. Germline CDR1 is WSHSY and CDR2 is SAAADI. V shed 3 bases, J shed 1 base, and the junction held 1 base outside the gene matches.

The chain joins TRBV24-1 to TRBJ1-5; tentatively, D is TRBD1 (5 bases). In germline, CDR1 is KGHDR, CDR2 SFDVKD. The V and J ends lost 1 base and 6 bases respectively, with 9 bases between them. This CDR3 has 14 residues. The CDR3 reads CATSDLEGTQPQHF. DNA for the CDR3: TGTGCCACCAGTGATTTAGAAGGGACTCAGCCCCAGCATTTT.

This clonotype was counted once. V gene TRBV6-2 or TRBV6-3 combines with J gene TRBJ1-3; D may be TRBD1 (6 bases). Between the trimmed V and J ends, which lost 6 bases and 0 bases, there was a span of 12 bases. From germline, CDR1 is MNHEY and CDR2 SVGEGT. There are 15 residues in the CDR3. Here the CDR3 reads CASRTGQLSGNTIYF. CDR3 coding DNA: TGTGCCAGCAGGACCGGACAGCTCTCTGGAAACACCATATATTTT.

The V call is TRBV27, the J call TRBJ1-4; D gene ambiguous. This CDR3 comprises 15 residues. Trimming cost V 1 base and J 3 bases, with 9 bases left between them. The germline CDR1 and CDR2 sequences are MNHEY and SMNVEV (reference sequence). CDR3 in DNA: TGTGCCAGCAGTTTATTCCTCGGGGCTAATGAAAAACTGTTTTTT. It codes for CASSLFLGANEKLFF.

The chain joins TRBV7-4 to TRBJ1-4, with D perhaps matching TRBD1 (6 bases). In germline, CDR1 is SGHVT, CDR2 SQSDAQ. V was pared by 5 bases and J by 8 bases, with 24 bases between. This CDR3 contains 17 residues. CDR3 DNA sequence: TGTGCCAGCAGCCCCGACGACGGTGGGGGGCGACGGGAAAAACTGTTTTTT. Translating it yields CASSPDDGGGRREKLFF.

The chain couples TRBV5-4 to TRBJ2-5; 8 bases are shared with TRBD2. V lost 3 bases, J lost 5 bases, and 18 bases stayed unmatched. Per germline, CDR1 SGHNT and CDR2 YYREEE (reference sequence). This CDR3 has 18 amino acids. CDR3 DNA: TGTGCCAGCAGCTGGGCCCCGCGTTTGGGGGGCGGGAGGGAGACCCAGTACTTC. Protein product: CASSWAPRLGGGRETQYF.

This chain joins TRBV3-1 and TRBJ2-7; D gene uncertain. CDR3 length: 13 amino acids. V lost 1 base and J lost 2, with 6 bases in between. Germline V gene lookup returns CDR1 LGHDT and CDR2 YNNKEL (reference sequence). The CDR3 here is CASSQGQPYEQYF. CDR3 nucleotides: TGTGCCAGCAGCCAAGGTCAGCCCTACGAGCAGTACTTC.

The chain recombines TRBV12-3 or TRBV12-4 with TRBJ2-3; no definite D call. This CDR3 region has 15 residues. Deletions cut 0 bases from V and 2 bases from J, with 9 bases between. CDR3 DNA sequence: TGTGCCAGCAGTTTAGCGCATCAGGTCACAGATACGCAGTATTTT. This sequence encodes CASSLAHQVTDTQYF.

The V gene is TRBV13, the J gene TRBJ2-4, with D tentatively TRBD1 (6 bases). Trimming shortened V by 4 bases and J by 8 bases, and 15 bases separated the two germline ends. CDR1 PRHDT and CDR2 FYEKMQ come from the germline V gene (reference sequence). The CDR3 loop spans 14 amino acids. This CDR3 is CASSSRGYRDIQYF. The CDR3 DNA reads as TGTGCCAGCAGCTCCAGGGGTTATCGAGACATTCAGTACTTC.

The rearrangement uses TRBV5-1 and TRBJ2-7; TRBD1 might be the D (5 bases). The CDR3 is 16 amino acids. Deletions cut 4 bases from V and 3 bases from J, with 20 bases between. Germline-derived CDR1 and CDR2 are SGHRS and YFSETQ. CDR3 residues: CASSPEAGPLGYEQYF. In DNA, the CDR3 is TGCGCCAGCAGCCCCGAAGCAGGGCCCCTCGGCTACGAGCAGTACTTC.

This rearrangement joins TRBV20-1 to TRBJ2-7; 7 nucleotides line up with TRBD1. Germline CDR1 is DFQATT and CDR2 is SNEGSKA (reference sequence). After removal of 1 base from V and 3 bases from J, the junction contained 3 bases not matched to a gene. The CDR3 is 13 amino acids. CDR3 DNA: TGCAGTGCTAGAGGACAGGGATTCTACGAGCAGTACTTC. Protein sequence: CSARGQGFYEQYF.

The CDR3 region has the DNA TGTGCCAGCGCCCAGCGACGGGGTGGGGTCTACGAGCAGTACTTC. This sequence encodes CASAQRRGGVYEQYF. This sequence joins TRBV27 and TRBJ2-7, with D perhaps TRBD2 (5 bases). Germline V gives CDR1 MNHEY, CDR2 SMNVEV (reference sequence). The CDR3 sequence is 15 residues long. V shed 8 bases and J shed 3 bases, with 20 bases lying between them.

J is TRBJ2-2 and V is TRBV4-1; D remains unclear. V gave up 3 bases and J gave up 8 bases, with 16 bases separating them. CDR1 is MGHRA and CDR2 is YSYEKL in the germline V gene. The CDR3 is 15 residues long. CDR3 bases: TGCGCCAGCAGCCACCGGACGGGCGATTATGGGGAGCTGTTTTTT. The encoded protein is CASSHRTGDYGELFF.

The CDR3 DNA sequence: TGTGCCAGCAGCGTATCGCAGGGAGAGGGTACCTTC. Protein product: CASSVSQGEGTF. V gene TRBV5-6 combines with J gene TRBJ1-2, with TRBD1 as a possible D gene (5 bases). The CDR3 has 12 amino acids. Germline CDR1 and CDR2: SGHDT and YYEEEE. Trimming shortened V by 4 bases and J by 14 bases, and 18 bases separated the two germline ends.

The chain has TRBV9 and TRBJ2-4; TRBD1 agrees at 7 bases. Germline CDR1 reads SGDLS; CDR2 reads YYNGEE. V lost 3 bases and J lost 5; bases outside the gene matches: 5. The CDR3 length is 14 residues. CDR3 loop: CASSGQGPQNIQYF. CDR3 sequence (DNA): TGTGCCAGCAGCGGACAGGGACCCCAAAACATTCAGTACTTC.

This clonotype showed up just once. This chain links TRBV29-1 with TRBJ2-2, with 10 bases fitting TRBD1. The germline gives CDR1 SQVTM, CDR2 ANQGSEA. V was clipped by 3 bases and J by 3 bases; unmatched bases: 1. The CDR3 is 14 amino acids. CDR3 sequence: CSVEGQGYTGELFF. The CDR3 bases are TGCAGCGTTGAGGGACAGGGGTACACCGGGGAGCTGTTTTTT.

V usage is TRBV5-1 and J usage is TRBJ2-7; 8 nucleotides agree with TRBD1. The CDR3 covers 15 residues. The trim removed 2 bases at V and 3 bases at J, leaving 7 bases unmatched. The germline V gene has CDR1 SGHRS and CDR2 YFSETQ. The CDR3 sequence is CASSFGVTGDYEQYF. DNA for the CDR3: TGCGCCAGCAGCTTCGGGGTGACAGGGGACTACGAGCAGTACTTC.

The rearrangement uses TRBV20-1 and TRBJ2-7; 9 bases line up with TRBD2. The CDR3 totals 16 residues. Germline V gene sequence: CDR1 DFQATT, CDR2 SNEGSKA (reference sequence). The J segment lost 2 bases and the V segment lost 1 base, leaving 9 bases of the junction unmatched. The CDR3 bases are TGCAGTGCTAGAGGGATGAGCGGGGGGCACACCTACGAGCAGTACTTC. Its protein product is CSARGMSGGHTYEQYF.